The 15 T cell receptor beta chains presented below share a single source sample, sequenced in a study of blood T cell repertoires in COVID-19. Assay: immunoSEQ multiplex PCR; the TCRdb copy retains only in-frame clones and omits some. The sample contains 400,000 to 550,000 clones, 85% to 90% of which appear only once. The sample consisted of peripheral blood. All receptors come from a woman aged 30 to 39 with acute or convalescent COVID-19.

The chain links TRBV12-3 or TRBV12-4 to TRBJ1-2; 8 bases are shared with TRBD1. The CDR3 sequence is 13 residues long. V shed 3 bases, J shed 6 bases, and the junction held 3 bases outside the gene matches. This CDR3 reads CASSLYRGNGYTF. CDR3 in DNA: TGTGCCAGCAGTTTGTACAGGGGGAATGGCTACACCTTC.

This clone showed up just once. CDR3 amino acids: CASSLDRELNEKLFF. CDR3 sequence (DNA): TGCGCCAGCAGCTTGGACAGGGAACTTAATGAAAAACTGTTTTTT. The gene calls are TRBV5-1 and TRBJ1-4; D is possibly TRBD1 (6 bases). The germline V gene has CDR1 SGHRS and CDR2 YFSETQ. V was shortened by 0 bases and J by 4 bases, with 10 bases between the two germline ends. The CDR3 contains 15 residues.

This clone has a single count. V usage is TRBV3-1 (or the pseudogene TRBV3-2) and J usage is TRBJ1-5, with D possibly TRBD1 on 6 matching bases. Germline V gene sequence: CDR1 LGHDT, CDR2 YNNKEL (reference sequence). This CDR3 contains 16 residues. V lost 4 bases and J 6 bases, leaving 19 bases between the germline ends. The CDR3 region has the DNA TGTGCCAGCAGCCTTTCAGGGGCGCGGGCAGGTCAGCCCCAGCATTTT. Amino acid sequence: CASSLSGARAGQPQHF.

The gene calls are TRBV5-6 and TRBJ1-2; 9 bases match TRBD1. The V and J ends lost 4 bases and 0 bases, in that order; junction bases with no gene match: 10. The CDR3 contains 17 residues. CDR1 is SGHDT, CDR2 YYEEEE, per germline. CDR3 amino acids: CASSDRDRVLANYGYTF. CDR3 nucleotides: TGTGCCAGCAGCGACCGGGACAGGGTGCTCGCTAACTATGGCTACACCTTC.

The chain uses TRBV11-2 and TRBJ1-6, with 7 bases fitting TRBD1. Per the germline V gene, CDR1 is SGHAT and CDR2 is FQNNGV. The CDR3 runs to 15 residues. With V trimmed by 5 bases and J by 9 bases, 10 bases remained unmatched. The CDR3 sequence: CASSPLGTAGSPLHF. In DNA form, the CDR3 reads TGTGCCAGCAGCCCTCTTGGGACAGCGGGTTCACCCCTCCACTTT. The full variable domain, with the rest looked up from reference TRBV11-2 and TRBJ1-6, is EAGVAQSPRYKIIEKRQSVAFWCNPISGHATLYWYQQILGQGPKLLIQFQNNGVVDDSQLPKDRFSAERLKGVDSTLKIQPAKLEDSAVYLCASSPLGTAGSPLHFGNGTRLTVT.

V usage is TRBV2 and J usage is TRBJ2-5; 10 positions agree with TRBD2. The V gene end was trimmed by 6 bases and the J gene end by 1 base; junction bases not matched to a gene: 5. The germline V gene encodes CDR1 SNHLY and CDR2 FYNNEI. This CDR3 region has 15 residues. The CDR3 DNA is TGTGCCAGCAGAACCAGCGGGGGGGCCCAAGAGACCCAGTACTTC. Translation gives CASRTSGGAQETQYF.

This CDR3 is CASRARTGLSEKLFF. DNA of the CDR3: TGTGCCAGCAGGGCCCGGACAGGGCTAAGCGAAAAACTGTTTTTT. The rearrangement joins TRBV5-5 to TRBJ1-4; 8 bases fit TRBD1. The CDR3 sequence is 15 residues long. V dropped 5 bases and J dropped 8; count of bases not matched to a gene: 11. The germline gives CDR1 SGHKS, CDR2 YYEKEE (reference sequence).

This chain joins TRBV28 and TRBJ1-5; TRBD1 aligns across 9 bases. The CDR3 has 17 residues. J lost 6 bases, V lost 5 bases, and 14 bases had no gene match. Germline V CDR1 and CDR2: MDHEN, SYDVKM. CDR3 amino acids: CASSPTGGGWLIQPQHF. CDR3 bases: TGTGCCAGCAGTCCCACAGGGGGCGGGTGGTTAATTCAGCCCCAGCATTTT.

This chain connects TRBV11-2 to TRBJ2-3, with 7 bases aligning to TRBD2. The CDR3 spans 15 residues. Germline CDR1 is SGHAT and CDR2 is FQNNGV. V dropped 8 bases and J dropped 4; count of bases not matched to a gene: 12. As DNA, the CDR3 is TGTGCCAGCCGGCACAGCGGGGTGCTAGCAGATACGCAGTATTTT. It encodes CASRHSGVLADTQYF. Full variable domain (outside the CDR3, taken from reference TRBV11-2 and TRBJ2-3): EAGVAQSPRYKIIEKRQSVAFWCNPISGHATLYWYQQILGQGPKLLIQFQNNGVVDDSQLPKDRFSAERLKGVDSTLKIQPAKLEDSAVYLCASRHSGVLADTQYFGPGTRLTVL.

J is TRBJ1-4 and V is TRBV5-1; 7 bases line up with TRBD1. In germline, CDR1 is SGHRS, CDR2 YFSETQ. The junction had 8 bases not matched to a gene; V was cut back by 3 bases and J by 9 bases. CDR3 size: 14 residues. CDR3 nucleotide sequence: TGCGCCAGCAGCTCCCCGACAGGGTCGCAAAAACTGTTTTTT. This translates into CASSSPTGSQKLFF.

J is TRBJ2-3 and V is TRBV4-2, with 10 bases aligning to TRBD2. The CDR3 runs 16 residues. V lost 0 bases, J lost 4 bases, and 4 bases stayed unmatched. Germline CDR1 is LGHNA and CDR2 is YNFKEQ. The CDR3 DNA is TGTGCCAGCAGCCAAGATGCCAGCGGGGGGGCAGATACGCAGTATTTT. It is translated as CASSQDASGGADTQYF.

The chain links TRBV7-3 to TRBJ2-5, with 11 bases aligning to TRBD2. The trim removed 1 base at V and 4 bases at J, leaving 5 bases unmatched. The CDR3 consists of 16 residues. Germline CDR1 and CDR2: SGHTA and FQGTGA. The CDR3 sequence is CASSLSASGGIETQYF. In DNA, the CDR3 is TGTGCCAGCAGCTTAAGTGCTAGCGGGGGGATAGAGACCCAGTACTTC.

This clone is a singleton in its sample. J is TRBJ1-2 and V is TRBV6-5; D uncertain. The CDR3 contains 14 residues. Trimming pared 5 bases from V and 4 bases from J, leaving 14 bases between. Looked up from germline, CDR1 is MNHEY and CDR2 is SVGAGI. The CDR3 reads CASSIEEGLYGYTF. In DNA, the CDR3 is TGTGCCAGCAGTATAGAAGAAGGACTCTATGGCTACACCTTC.

The chain carries TRBV19 and TRBJ1-4; 10 nucleotides align to TRBD1. This CDR3 region has 14 residues. The germline CDR1 and CDR2 sequences are LNHDA and SQIVND (reference sequence). J lost 6 bases, V lost 7 bases, and 5 bases had no gene match. The CDR3 region is CASNDRGHDEKLFF. In DNA, the CDR3 is TGTGCCAGTAACGACAGGGGGCACGATGAAAAACTGTTTTTT.

The CDR3 loop reads CASSLPSPEAFF. In nucleotides, the CDR3 is TGCGCCAGCAGCTTGCCGAGCCCTGAAGCTTTCTTT. The gene calls are TRBV5-1 and TRBJ1-1; the D is unclear. The V end lost 1 base, the J end lost 6 bases, and 7 bases lay between the germline ends. The CDR3 runs 12 residues. Germline V gives CDR1 SGHRS, CDR2 YFSETQ.